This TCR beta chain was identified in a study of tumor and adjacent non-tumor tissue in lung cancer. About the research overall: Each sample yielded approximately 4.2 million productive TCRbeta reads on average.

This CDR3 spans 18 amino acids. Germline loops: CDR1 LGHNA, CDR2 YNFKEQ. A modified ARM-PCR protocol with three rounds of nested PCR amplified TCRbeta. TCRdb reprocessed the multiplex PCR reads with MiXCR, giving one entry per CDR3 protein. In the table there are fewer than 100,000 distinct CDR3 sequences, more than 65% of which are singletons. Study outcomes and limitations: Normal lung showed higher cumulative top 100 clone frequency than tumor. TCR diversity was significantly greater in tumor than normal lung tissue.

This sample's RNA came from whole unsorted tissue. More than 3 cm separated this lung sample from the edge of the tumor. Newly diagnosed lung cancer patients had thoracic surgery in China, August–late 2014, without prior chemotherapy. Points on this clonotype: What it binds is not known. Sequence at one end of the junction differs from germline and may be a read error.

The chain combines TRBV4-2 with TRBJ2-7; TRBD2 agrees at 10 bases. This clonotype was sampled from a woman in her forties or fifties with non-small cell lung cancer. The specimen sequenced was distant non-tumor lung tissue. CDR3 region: CASSQQFVTSGRPYEHYF. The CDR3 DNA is TGTGCCAGCAGCCAACAGTTTGTGACTAGCGGGCGACCCTACGAGCATTACTTC.